This TCR beta chain was sequenced in a study of OX40 agonist ivuxolimab in advanced cancers. Germline V gene data show CDR1 as SNHLY and CDR2 as FYNNEI. The CDR3 spans 15 residues. J was trimmed by 6 bases and V by 4 bases; bases with no gene match: 7. Profiling relied on immunoSEQ multiplex PCR, and the TCRdb table lists in-frame clones only, not all of them. The data show roughly 70,000 clones, with around 89% seen just once and 0.67% held by the top ten. The chain recombines TRBV2 with TRBJ2-3, with 10 nucleotides matching TRBD2. Specimen: CD4+ or CD8+ T cells sorted from blood, collected in a trial of the OX40 agonist ivuxolimab. The receptor's source is an adult with an advanced solid tumor such as melanoma, head and neck, liver or kidney cancer. For the CDR3, the DNA is TGTGCCAGCAGTGCCCTAGCGGGAGAGTTCGATACGCAGTATTTT. This gives the protein CASSALAGEFDTQYF.